The rows below give T cell receptor beta chains drawn from one sample of a study of blood T cell repertoires in COVID-19. Only in-frame clones appear in the TCRdb table, and some are missing; sequencing was by immunoSEQ multiplex PCR. The data contain around 170,000 clones, 90% of them singletons. The sample comprised peripheral blood. Source of these receptors: a man in his fifties with acute or convalescent COVID-19. CDR3s include the opening cysteine and the closing phenylalanine or tryptophan.

j_gene	v_gene	CDR3aa
TRBJ1-4	TRBV28	CASSFIDRGAQKLFF
TRBJ2-3	TRBV7-9	CASSSLQTSGRTDTQYF
TRBJ1-1	TRBV2	CASSERRGGSTEAFF
TRBJ2-7	TRBV5-1	CASSLRLADNRYEQYF
TRBJ2-1	TRBV18	CASSPRTSRGNEQFF
TRBJ2-2	TRBV5-1	CASSPLTGANTGELFF
TRBJ2-1	TRBV19	CASSIRDRVYDEQFF
TRBJ1-2	TRBV2	CASSEGQEPNYGYTF
TRBJ2-3	TRBV18	CASSPGLAGALMSSTDTQYF
TRBJ2-7	TRBV7-9	CASSFGGSGSYEQYF
TRBJ2-1	TRBV7-6	CASSPLAGGHEQFF
TRBJ2-7	TRBV11-2	CASSLEAAGRGLPTRYEQYF
TRBJ2-1	TRBV5-5	CASSLAGQGYNEQFF
TRBJ2-1	TRBV11-2	CASSFPTSGRASYNEQFF
TRBJ2-5	TRBV19	CASSRQGSQETQYF
TRBJ1-4	TRBV10-3	CAISDSGRSEKLFF
TRBJ1-6	TRBV7-8	CASSLLQGNSPLHF
TRBJ1-2	TRBV15	CATSTQANYGYTF
TRBJ1-1	TRBV6-5	CASSSNREAFF
TRBJ2-1	TRBV27	CASSLTGGFRVEQFF
TRBJ1-3	TRBV4-3	CASSQDYRQGLRSGGNTIYF
TRBJ1-1	TRBV9	CASSVSTGVGTEAFF
TRBJ2-1	TRBV28	CASSRGLAGTNEQFF
TRBJ1-6	TRBV30	CAWNGWGGDINNSPLHF
TRBJ1-5	TRBV18	CASSPVSPQPQHF
TRBJ1-3	TRBV9	CASSAGGKGNTIYF
TRBJ2-2	TRBV18	CASSLLADANTGELFF
TRBJ2-6	TRBV9	CASSVMAGGPTGANVLTF
TRBJ2-3	TRBV3-1/TRBV3-2	CASSQEGLEGDTQYF
TRBJ1-1	TRBV18	CASAGRGQNTEAFF
TRBJ1-1	TRBV5-3	CARSVTVPVGAEAFF
TRBJ2-5	TRBV11-2	CASSFFSGLAVQETQYF
TRBJ1-3	TRBV28	CASSITGVRSGNTIYF
TRBJ1-6	TRBV6-6	CASSYLQGSSPLHF
TRBJ2-1	TRBV9	CASSVATGLPNEQFF
TRBJ2-7	TRBV14	CASSQDVLAGPWYF
TRBJ1-5	TRBV28	CASKVGGGNNQPQHF
TRBJ2-1	TRBV3-1/TRBV3-2	CASSQDQLAPYNEQFF
TRBJ2-1	TRBV6-5	CASSYRAPYNEQFF
TRBJ2-2	TRBV19	CASTFAGDTGELFF
TRBJ2-1	TRBV6-2/TRBV6-3	CASSLAGGLNEQFF
TRBJ2-6	TRBV4-3	CASSQGGWSPGANVLTF